These T cell receptor beta chains were read from a single sample in a study of blood T cell repertoires in COVID-19. The protocol was immunoSEQ multiplex PCR, while the TCRdb copy is restricted to in-frame clones and leaves out a portion. This table holds around 200,000 clones, over 75% found once. Sequencing was done on a sample of peripheral blood. All receptors derive from a man aged 55 to 70 with acute or convalescent COVID-19. CDR3s include the opening cysteine and the closing phenylalanine or tryptophan. Fields, in order: clone size, D gene, J gene, V gene, CDR3 protein, CDR3 DNA. A D gene is named only where the DNA matches it firmly. For some rows the clone size is stated as once, few or many, or as a class when expanded; others skip it.

NA | NA | TRBJ2-7 | TRBV11-1 | CASSFGQLSYEQYF | TGTGCCAGCAGCTTTGGGCAGCTATCCTACGAGCAGTACTTC
NA | TRBD1 | TRBJ2-2 | TRBV11-2 | CASSPPGRPGGGELFF | TGTGCCAGCAGCCCCCCGGGTCGCCCAGGGGGCGGGGAGCTGTTTTTT
NA | NA | TRBJ1-3 | TRBV5-1 | CASRQGMSGNTIYF | TGCGCCAGCAGACAGGGCATGTCTGGAAACACCATATATTTT
NA | NA | TRBJ2-5 | TRBV4-2 | CASSRTRQGYFSLSETQYF | TGTGCCAGCAGCCGAACCCGGCAGGGTTACTTTTCCCTGTCGGAGACCCAGTACTTC
once | NA | TRBJ1-5 | TRBV6-2/TRBV6-3 | CASSYRQGGRQPQHF | TGTGCCAGCAGTTACCGTCAGGGCGGTCGTCAGCCCCAGCATTTT
NA | NA | TRBJ1-2 | TRBV3-1/TRBV3-2 | CASSQGVDSYGYTF | TGTGCCAGCAGCCAAGGCGTGGACAGCTATGGCTACACCTTC
NA | NA | TRBJ2-2 | TRBV19 | CASSSRVGGELFF | TGTGCCAGTAGTAGCAGGGTTGGCGGGGAGCTGTTTTTT
NA | TRBD1 | TRBJ2-7 | TRBV18 | CASSETGSSSYEQYF | TGTGCCAGCTCCGAGACAGGGAGCAGCTCCTACGAGCAGTACTTC
NA | TRBD2 | TRBJ2-7 | TRBV18 | CASSRTSGYEQYF | TGTGCCAGCTCCCGGACTAGCGGATACGAGCAGTACTTC
NA | NA | TRBJ1-3 | TRBV15 | CATSPPGSLNSGNTIYF | TGTGCCACCAGCCCCCCAGGTTCCCTTAACTCTGGAAACACCATATATTTT
NA | NA | TRBJ2-2 | TRBV7-2 | CASSQRGPNTGELFF | TGTGCCAGCAGCCAAAGGGGCCCCAACACCGGGGAGCTGTTTTTT
NA | TRBD1 | TRBJ2-3 | TRBV28 | CASSLGQGITDTQYF | TGTGCCAGCAGTTTAGGACAGGGGATAACAGATACGCAGTATTTT
NA | TRBD1 | TRBJ1-2 | TRBV27 | CASSQHRGLYGYTF | TGTGCCAGCAGTCAACACAGGGGGCTGTATGGCTACACCTTC
few | TRBD1 | TRBJ2-2 | TRBV6-5 | CASSWTGSTGELFF | TGTGCCAGCAGTTGGACAGGGAGCACCGGGGAGCTGTTTTTT
NA | NA | TRBJ2-2 | TRBV9 | CASSATLTGELFF | TGTGCCAGCAGCGCCACTCTGACCGGGGAGCTGTTTTTT
once | TRBD1 | TRBJ2-7 | TRBV12-5 | CASGLLGGQGGNEQYF | TGTGCTAGTGGTCTCCTAGGGGGACAGGGGGGCAACGAGCAGTACTTC
NA | TRBD1 | TRBJ2-2 | TRBV11-3 | CASSTGQGNTGELFF | TGTGCCAGCAGCACGGGACAGGGGAACACCGGGGAGCTGTTTTTT
NA | NA | TRBJ1-2 | TRBV7-8 | CASSRERSRGGYTF | TGTGCCAGCAGCCGAGAAAGATCTCGAGGGGGCTACACCTTC
NA | TRBD2 | TRBJ2-7 | TRBV7-3 | CASSLSSGSYEQYF | TGTGCCAGCAGCTTAAGCAGCGGGAGTTACGAGCAGTACTTC
NA | NA | TRBJ2-7 | TRBV29-1 | CSVEGRTSYEQYF | TGCAGCGTTGAAGGTCGGACTTCCTACGAGCAGTACTTC
NA | TRBD2 | TRBJ2-7 | TRBV5-1 | CASREREGLYEQYF | TGCGCCAGCAGAGAGCGGGAGGGCCTTTACGAGCAGTACTTC
NA | NA | TRBJ2-7 | TRBV5-1 | CASSLDRPSYEQYF | TGCGCCAGCAGCTTGGACAGGCCTTCCTACGAGCAGTACTTC
NA | NA | TRBJ1-5 | TRBV7-9 | CASSSGPGEGQPQHF | TGTGCCAGCAGCTCCGGACCCGGGGAGGGTCAGCCCCAGCATTTT
NA | TRBD1 | TRBJ1-4 | TRBV5-1 | CASSLGGTGRNEKLFF | TGCGCCAGCAGCTTGGGGGGGACAGGGCGTAATGAAAAACTGTTTTTT
NA | NA | TRBJ1-2 | TRBV28 | CASSSGGRGYTF | TGTGCCAGCAGTTCGGGAGGGAGGGGCTACACCTTC
NA | TRBD2 | TRBJ2-6 | TRBV27 | CASSLLAGGAGANVLTF | TGTGCCAGCAGCCTACTAGCGGGAGGAGCTGGGGCCAACGTCCTGACTTTC
NA | NA | TRBJ2-5 | TRBV7-3 | CASSLSQIETQYF | TGTGCCAGCAGCTTAAGCCAGATCGAGACCCAGTACTTC
NA | NA | TRBJ1-2 | TRBV28 | CASSFGVNGYTF | TGTGCCAGCAGTTTCGGAGTGAATGGCTACACCTTC
NA | TRBD1 | TRBJ2-7 | TRBV6-1 | CASSESRQGLSYEQYF | TGTGCCAGCAGTGAATCTCGACAGGGCCTATCCTACGAGCAGTACTTC
NA | TRBD2 | TRBJ2-1 | TRBV2 | CASSVGTSVNEQFF | TGTGCCAGCAGTGTGGGGACTAGCGTTAATGAGCAGTTCTTC
NA | NA | TRBJ1-6 | TRBV11-2 | CASSLEPSRGSDNSPLHF | TGTGCCAGCAGCTTAGAGCCAAGCAGGGGTAGCGATAATTCACCCCTCCACTTT
NA | TRBD1 | TRBJ1-4 | TRBV7-2 | CASSPRTGGSNEKLFF | TGTGCCAGCAGCCCCCGGACAGGGGGCAGCAATGAAAAACTGTTTTTT
NA | NA | TRBJ2-2 | TRBV25-1 | CASSERGAMDTGELFF | TGTGCCAGCAGTGAACGGGGGGCCATGGACACCGGGGAGCTGTTTTTT
NA | TRBD2 | TRBJ2-1 | TRBV7-2 | CASSLELAGSNEQFF | TGTGCCAGCAGCTTAGAACTAGCGGGTTCCAATGAGCAGTTCTTC
NA | NA | TRBJ1-5 | TRBV28 | CASTRGPTNQPQHF | TGTGCCAGCACACGAGGGCCGACAAATCAGCCCCAGCATTTT
NA | NA | TRBJ2-7 | TRBV28 | CASSVQGGEQYF | TGTGCCAGCAGTGTTCAGGGGGGCGAGCAGTACTTC
NA | NA | TRBJ1-3 | TRBV9 | CASSVARLLPFKGIYF | TGTGCCAGCAGCGTAGCCAGGCTACTGCCCTTTAAAGGCATATATTTT
NA | NA | TRBJ2-6 | TRBV3-1/TRBV3-2 | CASSHGLAGANVLTF | TGTGCCAGCAGCCATGGACTGGCTGGGGCCAACGTCCTGACTTTC
once | TRBD2 | TRBJ2-3 | TRBV27 | CASSFLRSGTSGLTDTQYF | TGTGCCAGCAGTTTTCTTAGGTCCGGGACTAGCGGTCTCACAGATACGCAGTATTTT
NA | TRBD2 | TRBJ2-7 | TRBV28 | CASRDPGTSGRASSYEQYF | TGTGCCAGCAGGGACCCGGGGACTAGCGGGCGCGCCAGCTCCTACGAGCAGTACTTC
NA | NA | TRBJ1-5 | TRBV6-6 | CASNGGGSNQPQHF | TGTGCCAGCAATGGGGGCGGGAGCAATCAGCCCCAGCATTTT
NA | NA | TRBJ2-1 | TRBV6-2/TRBV6-3 | CASSWYQRNNEQFF | TGTGCCAGCAGTTGGTACCAGCGGAACAATGAGCAGTTCTTC
NA | TRBD2 | TRBJ2-5 | TRBV5-1 | CASSVTSGELTQYF | TGCGCCAGCAGCGTGACTAGCGGGGAGTTGACCCAGTACTTC
once | TRBD1 | TRBJ1-1 | TRBV7-6 | CASSLTTGGPEAFF | TGTGCCAGCAGCTTAACGACAGGGGGCCCTGAAGCTTTCTTT
NA | NA | TRBJ1-5 | TRBV19 | CASSTGFVDQPQHF | TGTGCCAGTAGTACAGGGTTTGTAGATCAGCCCCAGCATTTT
NA | TRBD1 | TRBJ2-5 | TRBV5-1 | CASSGTGGAETQYF | TGCGCCAGCAGTGGGACAGGGGGCGCAGAGACCCAGTACTTC
few | TRBD2 | TRBJ2-5 | TRBV10-3 | CAIRPAAGVETQYF | TGTGCCATCAGGCCTGCAGCGGGAGTGGAGACCCAGTACTTC
NA | NA | TRBJ1-1 | TRBV12-5 | CASGWAGTEAFF | TGTGCTAGTGGCTGGGCCGGCACTGAAGCTTTCTTT
NA | NA | TRBJ1-4 | TRBV19 | CASRIQDSEKLFF | TGTGCCAGTAGGATTCAGGATTCTGAAAAACTGTTTTTT
NA | NA | TRBJ1-6 | TRBV7-2 | CASRFWSSYNSPLHF | TGTGCCAGCAGGTTTTGGAGCTCCTATAATTCACCCCTCCACTTT
NA | TRBD1 | TRBJ2-5 | TRBV28 | CASTPAGQGKETQYF | TGTGCCAGCACCCCCGCCGGACAGGGGAAGGAGACCCAGTACTTC
NA | TRBD2 | TRBJ2-5 | TRBV6-1 | CASSEGTSGIRETQYF | TGTGCCAGCAGTGAGGGGACTAGCGGGATCCGGGAGACCCAGTACTTC
NA | NA | TRBJ2-5 | TRBV3-1/TRBV3-2 | CASSYRDKGETQYF | TGTGCCAGCAGCTACCGGGATAAGGGAGAGACCCAGTACTTC
NA | TRBD2 | TRBJ2-3 | TRBV9 | CASSVVLAGRTDTQYF | TGTGCCAGCAGCGTAGTACTAGCGGGACGCACAGATACGCAGTATTTT
once | TRBD1 | TRBJ1-5 | TRBV10-3 | CAINFPGQAHNQPQHF | TGTGCCATAAATTTCCCGGGACAGGCCCACAATCAGCCCCAGCATTTT
NA | NA | TRBJ2-7 | TRBV28 | CASSYPGGEQYF | TGTGCCAGCAGTTACCCAGGCGGGGAGCAGTACTTC
NA | TRBD2 | TRBJ2-5 | TRBV11-1 | CASSSSPSGETQYF | TGTGCCAGCAGCTCGTCCCCTAGCGGAGAGACCCAGTACTTC
NA | NA | TRBJ2-5 | TRBV9 | CASSPRGETQYF | TGTGCCAGCAGCCCAAGAGGGGAGACCCAGTACTTC
once | NA | TRBJ1-6 | TRBV27 | CASSLGQDNSPLHF | TGTGCCAGCAGTTTGGGGCAGGATAATTCACCCCTCCACTTT